A selection of T cell receptor beta chains follows, all from one sample in a study of blood T cell repertoires in COVID-19. Assay: immunoSEQ multiplex PCR; the TCRdb copy retains only in-frame clones and omits some. Seen here are 55,000 to 65,000 clones, 84% observed once, and the top ten hold more than 5%. Source material: peripheral blood. All receptors come from a woman aged 55-69 years with acute or convalescent COVID-19. The CDR3 runs from the conserved cysteine through the conserved F or W. The order of the fields is V gene, clone size, D gene, J gene, CDR3 protein, CDR3 DNA. A D gene is named only where the DNA matches it firmly. Rows may omit the clone size; those that give it use once, few, many or a size class.

>TRBV5-1|.|TRBD2|TRBJ2-3
CASSLSSGGASTDTQYF
TGCGCCAGCAGCTTATCTAGCGGGGGGGCTAGCACAGATACGCAGTATTTT
>TRBV5-1|.|.|TRBJ2-7
CASSSNPGSSYEQYF
TGCGCCAGCAGCTCGAACCCGGGAAGCTCCTACGAGCAGTACTTC
>TRBV9|.|TRBD1|TRBJ1-2
CASSQGVPSGYTF
TGTGCCAGCAGCCAGGGGGTTCCCTCTGGCTACACCTTC
>TRBV6-2/TRBV6-3|few|.|TRBJ1-5
CASSFWGPRSNQPQHF
TGTGCCAGCAGTTTCTGGGGCCCGAGGAGCAATCAGCCCCAGCATTTT
>TRBV29-1|once|.|TRBJ2-2
CSGGQNTGELFF
TGCAGCGGTGGACAGAACACCGGGGAGCTGTTTTTT
>TRBV5-1|.|TRBD1|TRBJ1-2
CASAVTGDYGYTF
TGCGCCAGCGCGGTGACAGGGGACTATGGCTACACCTTC
>TRBV19|.|TRBD1|TRBJ1-1
CASTQRTGATEAFF
TGTGCCAGTACTCAACGGACAGGGGCGACTGAAGCTTTCTTT
>TRBV19|once|TRBD1|TRBJ2-3
CASSMSGTGVRTDTQYF
TGTGCCAGTAGTATGTCGGGGACAGGGGTGAGGACAGATACGCAGTATTTT
>TRBV10-3|few|.|TRBJ1-2
CAISDYFEANYGYTF
TGTGCCATCAGTGACTACTTCGAAGCTAACTATGGCTACACCTTC
>TRBV19|once|TRBD2|TRBJ2-1
CASSRVGSGGRFNNEQFF
TGTGCCAGTAGTAGGGTTGGTAGCGGGGGCCGATTTAACAATGAGCAGTTCTTC
>TRBV3-1/TRBV3-2|.|.|TRBJ1-1
CASTQDQGKAFF
TGTGCCAGCACTCAGGACCAGGGGAAGGCTTTCTTT
>TRBV5-4|.|.|TRBJ2-7
CASSNTYSYEQYF
TGTGCCAGCAGCAACACATACTCCTACGAGCAGTACTTC
>TRBV19|.|.|TRBJ1-1
CASSIVRGNEAFF
TGTGCCAGTAGTATAGTAAGGGGGAACGAAGCTTTCTTT
>TRBV6-5|.|TRBD1|TRBJ1-5
CASIRDRLQPQHF
TGTGCCAGCATCCGGGACAGATTACAGCCCCAGCATTTT
>TRBV11-2|.|TRBD1|TRBJ1-3
CASSISPGQGAGNTIYF
TGTGCCAGCAGCATTTCCCCGGGACAGGGGGCTGGAAACACCATATATTTT
>TRBV3-1/TRBV3-2|.|.|TRBJ1-6
CASSTGFSPLHF
TGTGCCAGCAGCACAGGGTTTTCACCCCTCCACTTT
>TRBV6-2/TRBV6-3|.|TRBD1|TRBJ1-2
CASSNRGGYTF
TGTGCCAGCAGTAACAGGGGAGGCTACACCTTC
>TRBV27|.|.|TRBJ1-6
CASRKPGENSPLHF
TGTGCCAGCAGGAAACCGGGTGAGAATTCACCCCTCCACTTT
>TRBV2|.|TRBD1|TRBJ1-5
CASSSPGQGVLAQHF
TGTGCCAGCAGTTCGCCGGGACAGGGGGTTTTAGCCCAGCATTTT
>TRBV6-4|.|.|TRBJ1-2
CASSDPGAPPFYGYTF
TGTGCCAGCAGTGACCCCGGAGCCCCCCCTTTCTATGGCTACACCTTC
>TRBV30|.|TRBD1|TRBJ2-7
CAWFGQGRYEQYF
TGTGCCTGGTTTGGACAGGGAAGATACGAGCAGTACTTC
>TRBV27|.|.|TRBJ1-1
CASSSPYGQRRTEAFF
TGTGCCAGCAGTTCCCCTTACGGACAGCGAAGGACTGAAGCTTTCTTT
>TRBV18|.|TRBD1|TRBJ2-6
CASSPATGKTGANVLTF
TGTGCCAGCTCACCAGCGACAGGGAAAACTGGGGCCAACGTCCTGACTTTC
>TRBV12-3/TRBV12-4|.|TRBD1|TRBJ1-6
CASSGQGNSPLHF
TGTGCCAGCAGTGGACAGGGGAATTCACCCCTCCACTTT
>TRBV6-5|.|TRBD2|TRBJ2-7
CASSYSWTSGNEQYF
TGTGCCAGCAGTTACTCTTGGACTAGCGGGAACGAGCAGTACTTC
>TRBV19|once|.|TRBJ1-2
CASSIDGGVVYGYTF
TGTGCCAGTAGTATAGATGGGGGCGTTGTCTATGGCTACACCTTC
>TRBV5-4|.|.|TRBJ1-1
CASSLGSGSGEAFF
TGTGCCAGCAGCTTGGGGTCCGGGTCGGGTGAAGCTTTCTTT
>TRBV5-1|.|.|TRBJ2-1
CASSFEGNLYNEQFF
TGCGCCAGCAGCTTTGAGGGAAACCTCTACAATGAGCAGTTCTTC
>TRBV19|once|.|TRBJ2-6
CASSTQGSGANVLTF
TGTGCCAGTAGTACACAGGGCTCTGGGGCCAACGTCCTGACTTTC
>TRBV9|.|TRBD2|TRBJ2-1
CASSVGLAGANEQFF
TGTGCCAGCAGCGTAGGACTAGCGGGGGCCAATGAGCAGTTCTTC
>TRBV6-6|.|TRBD1|TRBJ1-5
CASSTGDSQPQHF
TGTGCCAGCAGTACAGGGGATTCTCAGCCCCAGCATTTT
>TRBV15|.|.|TRBJ1-1
CATHGGEMNTEAFF
TGTGCCACCCATGGGGGGGAAATGAACACTGAAGCTTTCTTT
>TRBV30|.|TRBD1|TRBJ1-5
CAWSRDSGNQPQHF
TGTGCCTGGAGTAGGGACAGCGGCAATCAGCCCCAGCATTTT
>TRBV10-3|.|TRBD1|TRBJ2-7
CAITATGGGSEQYF
TGTGCCATCACTGCGACAGGGGGCGGGTCCGAGCAGTACTTC
>TRBV4-1|.|.|TRBJ1-1
CASSPVLKENTEAFF
TGCGCCAGCAGCCCGGTGCTCAAAGAGAACACTGAAGCTTTCTTT
>TRBV5-1|.|TRBD1|TRBJ1-5
CASSLTGGIQPQHF
TGCGCCAGCAGCTTGACAGGGGGAATTCAGCCCCAGCATTTT
>TRBV29-1|.|.|TRBJ1-1
CSVEQGALEGTEAFF
TGCAGCGTTGAACAGGGCGCCTTGGAAGGCACTGAAGCTTTCTTT
>TRBV21-1|.|.|TRBJ2-3
CASSTTGTYTQYF
TGTGCCAGCAGCACAACAGGGACCTATACGCAGTATTTT
>TRBV24-1|.|.|TRBJ2-1
CATSDLHGGNEQFF
TGTGCCACCAGTGATTTGCATGGGGGGAATGAGCAGTTCTTC
>TRBV7-3|.|.|TRBJ2-1
CASSLNGQNEQFF
TGTGCCAGCAGCTTAAATGGTCAGAATGAGCAGTTCTTC
>TRBV6-5|once|TRBD1|TRBJ1-2
CASSPGQGVYYGYTF
TGTGCCAGCAGTCCGGGACAGGGGGTCTACTATGGCTACACCTTC
>TRBV10-1|once|.|TRBJ1-1
CASSEPPMNTEAFF
TGCGCCAGCAGTGAGCCCCCCATGAACACTGAAGCTTTCTTT
>TRBV3-1/TRBV3-2|.|.|TRBJ2-2
CASSQVDTGELFF
TGTGCCAGCAGCCAAGTCGACACCGGGGAGCTGTTTTTT
>TRBV7-9|.|.|TRBJ1-2
CASSSPAWGRGGYTF
TGTGCCAGCAGCTCCCCCGCTTGGGGCAGGGGTGGCTACACCTTC